This TCR beta chain appears in the sequencing data of a study of graft-versus-host responses after intestinal transplantation. Study-level background: In this cohort, recipients had multivisceral, liver-intestinal, or isolated intestinal transplants. The study gave all recipients anti-thymocyte globulin induction, then tacrolimus and steroids for approximately 3 years. Study outcomes and limitations: Allograft clonal ratios (graft-versus-host to host-versus-graft) were high in patients who had graft-donor T cell macrochimerism. Detection of GvH clones occurred in recipient marrow, and some had their first appearance in ileum or blood.

Method: immunoSEQ multiplex PCR; TCRdb's copy keeps in-frame clones and lacks some. The repertoire holds under 150,000 clones, with 90% to 95% as singletons. For this clone: Its antigen is unknown.

The germline gives CDR1 WNHNN, CDR2 SYGVQD (reference sequence). Unmatched junction bases numbered 16, after V lost 4 bases and J lost 10 bases. The CDR3 loop spans 16 amino acids. Source: unstimulated CD4+ T cells sorted from spleen or lymph node cells, taken before intestinal transplant. The source is a human donor who received an intestinal transplant. V gene TRBV10-1 combines with J gene TRBJ2-1; 7 bases agree with TRBD1. The CDR3 nucleotides read TGCGCCAGCAGTGTGTATCATACAGGGGCCGTCGGGGAGCAGTTCTTC. This sequence encodes CASSVYHTGAVGEQFF.